The text below deals with one T cell receptor beta chain. This entry belongs to a study of blood T cell repertoires in COVID-19. Per the original data handling: Using reference gene primer amplification, nucleated cell counts were estimated. Sequencing was performed with immunoSEQ multiplex PCR; in TCRdb, only in-frame clones are kept and a portion is missing. That table gives V, J and clone size, and the DNA gave D and trimming. The sample lists approximately 190,000 clones; around nine tenths were seen once. The source of this sequence is a woman in her forties who had recovered from COVID-19. Sequencing used peripheral blood.

This CDR3 is CASSLWVSGPSSYEQYF. CDR3 DNA: TGTGCCAGCAGTTTATGGGTTAGCGGGCCTAGCTCCTACGAGCAGTACTTC. The rearrangement joins TRBV28 to TRBJ2-7; TRBD2 matches at 7 bases. V dropped 0 bases and J dropped 0; count of bases not matched to a gene: 8. Germline CDR1 is MDHEN and CDR2 is SYDVKM. The CDR3 is 17 residues long.